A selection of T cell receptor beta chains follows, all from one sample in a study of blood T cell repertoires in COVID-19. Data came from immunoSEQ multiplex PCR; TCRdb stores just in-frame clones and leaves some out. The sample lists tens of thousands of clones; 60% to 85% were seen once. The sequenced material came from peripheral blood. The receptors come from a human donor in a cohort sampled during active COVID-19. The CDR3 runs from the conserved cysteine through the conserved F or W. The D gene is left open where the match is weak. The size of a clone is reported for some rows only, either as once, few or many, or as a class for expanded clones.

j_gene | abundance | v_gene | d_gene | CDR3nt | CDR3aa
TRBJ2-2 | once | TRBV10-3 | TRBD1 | TGTGCCATCAGTGAGTCGGGACAGGGGGCCTCCGGGGAGCTGTTTTTT | CAISESGQGASGELFF
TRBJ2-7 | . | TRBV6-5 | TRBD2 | TGTGCCAGCACCGACAGCGGGGGACCCTACGAGCAGTACTTC | CASTDSGGPYEQYF
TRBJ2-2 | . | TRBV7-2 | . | TGTGCCAGCAGCTTAGTTCGGTTAAGCTCGAACACCGGGGAGCTGTTTTTT | CASSLVRLSSNTGELFF
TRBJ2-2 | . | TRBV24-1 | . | TGTGCCACCAGTGAGGCAGGGGGGACCGGGGAGCTGTTTTTT | CATSEAGGTGELFF
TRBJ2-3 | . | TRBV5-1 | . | TGCGCCAGCAGCTTAGCAGGGTGGGCCTCAGATACGCAGTATTTT | CASSLAGWASDTQYF
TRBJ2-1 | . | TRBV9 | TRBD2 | TGTGCCAGCAGGCCAGGACTAGGGTTGGACAATGAGCAGTTCTTC | CASRPGLGLDNEQFF
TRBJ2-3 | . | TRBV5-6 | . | TGTGCCAGCAGCTTGCCCACAATAGATACGCAGTATTTT | CASSLPTIDTQYF
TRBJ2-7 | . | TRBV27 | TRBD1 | TGTGCCAGCAGTAAACAGGGGGGCGTTTACGAGCAGTACTTC | CASSKQGGVYEQYF
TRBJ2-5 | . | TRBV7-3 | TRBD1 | TGTGCCAGCAGCTTAAAGGCAGGGACAGGGACCCAGTACTTC | CASSLKAGTGTQYF
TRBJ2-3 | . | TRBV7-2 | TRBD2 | TGTGCCAGCAGTCGGACTAGCGGATACACAGATACGCAGTATTTT | CASSRTSGYTDTQYF
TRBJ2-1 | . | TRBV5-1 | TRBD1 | TGCGCCAGCAGCCCGGGACAGCAATTCTACAATGAGCAGTTCTTC | CASSPGQQFYNEQFF
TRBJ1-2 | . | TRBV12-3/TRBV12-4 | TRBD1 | TGTGCCAGCTTTTCAACAGGGGGCTCTGGCTACACCTTC | CASFSTGGSGYTF
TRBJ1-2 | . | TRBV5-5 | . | TGTGCCAGCAGCTACCGGGGTGAGTCAGGAGGCTACACCTTC | CASSYRGESGGYTF
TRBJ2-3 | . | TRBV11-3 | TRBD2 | TGTGCCAGCAGCTTAGGGGCGGGAGGGCAGAATACGCAGTATTTT | CASSLGAGGQNTQYF
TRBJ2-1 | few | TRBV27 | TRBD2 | TGTGCCAGCAGTTTATTAGCGGGAGTCAACAATGAGCAGTTCTTC | CASSLLAGVNNEQFF
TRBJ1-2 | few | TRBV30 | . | TGTGCCTGGAGTGCAAACTATGGCTACACCTTC | CAWSANYGYTF
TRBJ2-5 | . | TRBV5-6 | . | TGTGCCAGCAGCTTTACAGGGAAAGAGACCCAGTACTTC | CASSFTGKETQYF
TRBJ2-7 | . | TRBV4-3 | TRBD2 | TGCGCCAGCAGCCAAGATCTAGCGGCAAACCCCTACGAGCAGTACTTC | CASSQDLAANPYEQYF
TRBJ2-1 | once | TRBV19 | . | TGTGCCAGTAGTCCCCCTCCACACGGGGGCTCCTACAATGAGCAGTTCTTC | CASSPPPHGGSYNEQFF
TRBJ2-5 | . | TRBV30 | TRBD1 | TGTGCCTGCAGGGGGCAAGAGACCCAGTACTTC | CACRGQETQYF
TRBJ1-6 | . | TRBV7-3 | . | TGTGCCAGCAGCCGACTTATCAATTCACCCCTCCACTTT | CASSRLINSPLHF
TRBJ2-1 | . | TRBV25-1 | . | TGTGCCAGCATTCCCTCGGGAGTTATGTATGAGCAGTTCTTC | CASIPSGVMYEQFF
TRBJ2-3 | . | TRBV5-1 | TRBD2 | TGCGCCAGCAGCCCGGGACTAGCGGACACAGATACGCAGTATTTT | CASSPGLADTDTQYF
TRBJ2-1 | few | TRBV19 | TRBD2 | TGTGCCAGTACCAAGGGACTAGCTTACAATGAGCAGTTCTTC | CASTKGLAYNEQFF
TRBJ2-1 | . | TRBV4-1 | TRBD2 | TGCGCCAGCAGCCAAGATCAGCGGGAGGGATACAATGAGCAGTTCTTC | CASSQDQREGYNEQFF
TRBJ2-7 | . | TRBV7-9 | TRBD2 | TGTGCCAGCAGCCGGACTAGCGGGAGGGGGTACGAGCAGTACTTC | CASSRTSGRGYEQYF
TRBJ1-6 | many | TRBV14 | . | TGTGCCAGCAGCCACTCACAGGGTCCCCTCCACTTT | CASSHSQGPLHF
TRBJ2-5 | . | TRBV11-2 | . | TGTGCCAGCAGCCCCCCCGTCTTGGAGACCCAGTACTTC | CASSPPVLETQYF
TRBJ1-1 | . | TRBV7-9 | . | TGTGCCAGCAGCTTATCAGCGGTGAACACTGAAGCTTTCTTT | CASSLSAVNTEAFF
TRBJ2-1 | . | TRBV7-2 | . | TGTGCCAGCACTTTAAGGGGTGGGTCCTACAATGAGCAGTTCTTC | CASTLRGGSYNEQFF
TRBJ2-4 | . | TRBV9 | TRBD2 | TGTGCCAGCAGCGTAGGGATGGCTAGCGGGGCAAACATTCAGTACTTC | CASSVGMASGANIQYF
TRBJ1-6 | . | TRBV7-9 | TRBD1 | TGTGCCAGCAGCCCGGGACAGAACAATTCACCCCTCCACTTT | CASSPGQNNSPLHF
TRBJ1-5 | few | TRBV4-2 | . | TGTGCCAGCAGCCAAGATCGGGGGGACCAGCCCCAGCATTTT | CASSQDRGDQPQHF
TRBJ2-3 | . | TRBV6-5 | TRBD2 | TGTGCCACCCTACAGACGGCTAGCGGGAGGTATACGCAGTATTTT | CATLQTASGRYTQYF
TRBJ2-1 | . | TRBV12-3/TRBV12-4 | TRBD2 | TGTGCCAGCGGGGAGGGCAATGAGCAGTTCTTC | CASGEGNEQFF
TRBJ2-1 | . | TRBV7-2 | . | TGTGCCAGCAGCCCGACTTTACCTACATTCGAGCAGTTCTTC | CASSPTLPTFEQFF
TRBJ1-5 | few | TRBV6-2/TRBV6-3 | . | TGTGCCAGCACCCCAAGGGGTACGGTTCAGCCCCAGCATTTT | CASTPRGTVQPQHF